This T cell receptor beta chain emerged from a study of vaccination effects on CD4 cells after COVID-19. Background on the study: Convalescent patient samples, from a couple of individuals, date to 16 days and one week before vaccination.

Germline V gene sequence: CDR1 KGHDR, CDR2 SFDVKD. Trimming stripped 9 bases from V and 0 bases from J, with 14 bases between. This CDR3 has 15 amino acids. ViraFEST used viral peptide pools to expand antigen-specific CD4+ T cells before sequencing. Following a 10-day culture, CD4+ T cells were purified. A positive SARS-CoV-2 PCR test fell between March and December 2020. PBMC cultures contained about 2 million cells per well, roughly 10 IU/ml IL-2 and around 9.9 ug/ml peptides. The authors used an HIV-1 Nef peptide pool as the negative control culture. Produced via immunoSEQ multiplex PCR; TCRdb's table is partial and in-frame only. The table shows tens of thousands of clones, with more than 75% occurring only once. As for this clone: As yet, its antigen is unknown.

Here the sequenced sample was CD4+ T cells from PBMCs cultured with HIV peptides, taken before COVID-19 vaccination. Subset denoted: HIV-1 Nef peptide pool negative control/reference culture. This TCR derives from a human donor who had a prior SARS-CoV-2 infection. V and J are TRBV24-1 and TRBJ1-3, with a tentative D call TRBD1 (5 bases). This chain's CDR3 is CATLGGGTSGNTIYF. CDR3 nucleotides: TGTGCCACCCTCGGGGGAGGAACCTCTGGAAACACCATATATTTT.